The source of this T cell receptor beta chain is a study of OX40 agonist ivuxolimab in advanced cancers. Overall study: Three dose-escalation patients had partial responses: one with hepatocellular carcinoma and two with cutaneous melanoma. Broader study findings: Relatively little clonal expansion, among the lowest observed, appeared in partial responders at 0.1-3.0 mg/kg.

Sequencing used immunoSEQ multiplex PCR; TCRdb keeps in-frame clones, though not all of them. The profile shows approximately 86,000 clones, about 82% of them singletons. Germline V CDR1 and CDR2: SGHDN, FVKESK. Trimming removed 4 bases from V and 3 bases from J, with 9 bases in between. The CDR3 sequence is 13 residues long. This clone has a handful of counts. Its antigen is unknown. The J gene is TRBJ1-2, the V gene TRBV14; D not resolved. This receptor was identified in an adult with an advanced solid tumor such as melanoma, head and neck, liver or kidney cancer. This sample comprised CD4+ or CD8+ T cells sorted from blood, obtained in a trial of the OX40 agonist ivuxolimab. The CDR3 DNA follows: TGTGCCAGCAGCCTAGGCGGGGACTATGGCTACACCTTC. This sequence encodes CASSLGGDYGYTF.